The entry that follows covers one T cell receptor beta chain sequence. PCR amplification relied on 60 Vbeta primers (plus 13 Jbeta primers). Clones were read by immunoSEQ multiplex PCR, and TCRdb kept only the in-frame ones, dropping some. The sample shows 200,000 to 300,000 clones, around 81% of them seen only once. The data stem from a study of cytomegalovirus exposure and HLA in healthy donors. This CDR3 spans 15 amino acids. Germline V CDR1 and CDR2: SNHLY, FYNNEI. The trim removed 3 bases at V and 3 bases at J, leaving 4 bases unmatched. The sequenced material came from PBMCs. J is TRBJ1-5 and V is TRBV2; 8 bases line up with TRBD1. The TCR originated in a woman aged 60-75 years in good health and CMV-seropositive. Written as DNA, the CDR3 is TGTGCCAGCAGTGAGGGACAGGCGATCAATCAGCCCCAGCATTTT. This encodes CASSEGQAINQPQHF.